The 28 T cell receptor beta chains presented below share a single source sample, sequenced in a study of T cell repertoires in cytomegalovirus infection. TCRdb reprocessed the reads via MiXCR and lists one record per CDR3 protein. This table holds about 900,000 distinct CDR3 sequences, approximately 30% found once. For these receptors, no antigen is known. The sequencing used cultured CD8+ T cells from PBMCs, collected from culture after CMV antigen stimulation. These receptors were taken from a human donor in good health (CMV status not recorded). Some clones in this sample may be carry-over from other donors' samples.

This chain links TRBV7-9 with TRBJ2-1; 9 nucleotides line up with TRBD1. The germline V gene has CDR1 SEHNR and CDR2 FQNEAQ (reference sequence). The CDR3 has 14 amino acids. J lost 5 bases, V lost 4 bases, and 3 bases had no gene match. CDR3 in amino acids: CASSWGDRDNEQFF. The CDR3 nucleotides are TGTGCCAGCAGCTGGGGGGACAGGGACAATGAGCAGTTCTTC.

The gene calls are TRBV7-6 and TRBJ1-2; no clear D gene. The CDR3 totals 15 residues. CDR1 is SGHVS and CDR2 is FNYEAQ in the germline V gene. Trimming stripped 1 base from V and 4 bases from J, with 13 bases between. The CDR3 loop is CASSLDQATTYGYTF. Written as DNA, the CDR3 is TGTGCCAGCAGCTTAGATCAGGCCACCACCTATGGCTACACCTTC.

This clonotype appeared a single time. This chain joins TRBV6-2 or TRBV6-3 and TRBJ2-4; D is possibly TRBD2 (6 bases). The CDR3 is 16 residues long. The V and J ends lost 3 bases and 0 bases respectively, with 12 bases between them. The germline V gene encodes CDR1 MNHEY and CDR2 SVGEGT. For the CDR3, the DNA is TGTGCCAGCAGTTATCTAAGGGGACTAGCCAAAAACATTCAGTACTTC. This encodes CASSYLRGLAKNIQYF.

Only a few counts were recorded for this clonotype. The rearrangement uses TRBV12-3 or TRBV12-4 and TRBJ2-5; 8 nucleotides line up with TRBD2. The CDR3 length is 13 residues. V lost 6 bases, J lost 3 bases, and 3 bases stayed unmatched. The CDR3: CASSLLAEETQYF. CDR3 nucleotide sequence: TGTGCCAGCAGCCTACTAGCGGAAGAGACCCAGTACTTC.

This clonotype came up many times. The chain has TRBV7-2 and TRBJ2-7; 14 bases line up with TRBD2. CDR1 and CDR2 (germline): SGHTA, FQGNSA. J was trimmed by 0 bases and V by 5 bases; bases with no gene match: 6. The CDR3 spans 17 residues. CDR3 loop: CASSTGLAGASSYEQYF. The CDR3 bases are TGTGCCAGCAGCACGGGACTAGCGGGGGCAAGCTCCTACGAGCAGTACTTC. The full variable domain, with the rest looked up from reference TRBV7-2 and TRBJ2-7, is GAGVSQSPSNKVTEKGKDVELRCDPISGHTALYWYRQSLGQGLEFLIYFQGNSAPDKSGLPSDRFSAERTGGSVSTLTIQRTQQEDSAVYLCASSTGLAGASSYEQYFGPGTRLTVT.

This clonotype was detected only a few times. V is TRBV4-3 and J is TRBJ1-1; perhaps TRBD1 as D (6 bases). Germline V lookup: CDR1 LGHNA, CDR2 YSLEER. The CDR3 is 16 amino acids. The V end was cut by 0 bases, the J end by 4 bases, with 15 bases between. This CDR3 is CASSQDRGGWGTEAFF. In DNA form, the CDR3 reads TGCGCCAGCAGCCAAGATCGGGGGGGCTGGGGCACTGAAGCTTTCTTT.

This clonotype was observed a handful of times. The V call is TRBV19, the J call TRBJ2-1; the match to TRBD1 covers 9 bases. Trimming took 1 base from V and 3 from J; bases not matched to a gene: 1. The CDR3 has 15 residues. Germline CDR1 LNHDA, CDR2 SQIVND (reference sequence). This chain's CDR3 is CASSIGGQGYNEQFF. For the CDR3, the DNA is TGTGCCAGTAGTATAGGGGGACAGGGCTACAATGAGCAGTTCTTC.

This chain uses TRBV27 with TRBJ1-2; possibly TRBD1 for D (6 bases). The CDR3 runs 15 residues. V lost 6 bases, J lost 4 bases, and 18 bases lay in between. Germline-derived CDR1 and CDR2 are MNHEY and SMNVEV (reference sequence). The CDR3 nucleotides are TGTGCCAGCAGCCGGGGGGGGGCGCGGAGCTATGGCTACACCTTC. This codes for CASSRGGARSYGYTF.

CDR3 DNA sequence: TGTGCCAGTAGTAAACACATGAACACTGAAGCTTTCTTT. Translating it yields CASSKHMNTEAFF. The chain is built from TRBV19 and TRBJ1-1, with D hard to call. This CDR3 region has 13 residues. Trimming removed 4 bases at V and 0 bases at J, with 6 bases between. Germline V gene lookup returns CDR1 LNHDA and CDR2 SQIVND (reference sequence).

Notes on this clonotype: The junction departs from germline at one end; a sequencing error may be responsible. The chain carries TRBV14 and TRBJ1-5; D possibly corresponds to TRBD1 (6 bases). From germline, CDR1 is SGHDN and CDR2 FVKESK. This CDR3 comprises 17 residues. DNA of the CDR3: TGTGCCAGCAACCAAGGGGGGTCCGATTATAGCAATCAGCCCCAGCATTTT. Its protein is CASNQGGSDYSNQPQHF.

V gene TRBV27 combines with J gene TRBJ2-4; D may match TRBD1 or TRBD2 (5 bases each). The CDR3 contains 15 residues. Germline V gene data show CDR1 as MNHEY and CDR2 as SMNVEV (reference sequence). V dropped 6 bases and J dropped 1 base, with 13 bases sitting between them. Here the CDR3 DNA reads TGTGCCAGCAGCTTCCTAGGGGAGGCCAAAAACATTCAGTACTTC. This sequence encodes CASSFLGEAKNIQYF.

Notes on this clonotype: This is likely a read error, given that the CDR3 carries no conserved phenylalanine or tryptophan at its end. The chain has TRBV7-2 and TRBJ2-7; D is unresolved. The CDR3 runs to 13 residues. CDR1 SGHTA and CDR2 FQGNSA come from the germline V gene. Trimming left V 2 bases short and J 2 bases short, with 7 bases between. Here the CDR3 reads CASSLFAAYEQYS. In nucleotides, the CDR3 is TGTGCCAGCAGCTTATTCGCGGCCTACGAGCAGTACTCC.

CDR3 nucleotide sequence: TGTGCCAGCAGCCGCCCGACTAGGCCCCTCCACTTT. It is translated as CASSRPTRPLHF. The chain joins TRBV28 to TRBJ1-6; no firm D call. Between the trimmed V and J ends, which lost 6 bases and 13 bases, there was a span of 13 bases. The length of the CDR3 is 12 residues. The germline gives CDR1 MDHEN, CDR2 SYDVKM.

This clonotype came up once. J is TRBJ2-5 and V is TRBV6-5; TRBD2 is a possible D gene (6 bases). The germline gives CDR1 MNHEY, CDR2 SVGAGI. CDR3 length: 13 amino acids. The V end was cut by 8 bases, the J end by 2 bases, with 12 bases between. Here the CDR3 reads CASHGTSQETQYF. CDR3 bases: TGTGCCAGCCACGGGACTTCTCAAGAGACCCAGTACTTC.

The rearrangement joins TRBV19 to TRBJ1-1; D not certain. This CDR3 contains 13 residues. Looked up from germline, CDR1 is LNHDA and CDR2 is SQIVND (reference sequence). Trimming took off 3 bases at V and 1 base at J, with 6 bases between the two ends. CDR3 in amino acids: CASSMDANTEAFF. DNA of the CDR3: TGTGCCAGTAGTATGGACGCGAACACTGAAGCTTTCTTT.

This clonotype has just a few counts. The chain employs TRBV24-1 and TRBJ2-3; 8 positions match TRBD1. Germline V gives CDR1 KGHDR, CDR2 SFDVKD. The CDR3 has 17 amino acids. V gave up 2 bases and J gave up 6 bases; unmatched junction bases: 12. CDR3 coding DNA: TGTGCCACCAGTGATTCTTGGGACAGGCCCTGGGGGGATACGCAGTATTTT. Its protein product is CATSDSWDRPWGDTQYF.

The chain uses TRBV11-2 and TRBJ1-5, with D perhaps TRBD1 (5 bases). Trimming left V 5 bases short and J 3 bases short, with 14 bases between. The CDR3 totals 15 residues. Germline CDR1 SGHAT, CDR2 FQNNGV. CDR3 region: CASSTSPGPNQPQHF. CDR3 DNA sequence: TGTGCCAGCAGCACTTCTCCGGGGCCCAATCAGCCCCAGCATTTT.

The CDR3 is CATSDFPGLRATGELFF. CDR3 nucleotides: TGTGCCACCAGTGATTTCCCGGGGCTGCGAGCCACCGGGGAGCTGTTTTTT. The chain links TRBV24-1 to TRBJ2-2; either TRBD1 or TRBD2 may fit D (5 bases each). This CDR3 contains 17 residues. Deletions cut 1 base from V and 4 bases from J, with 15 bases between. The V gene's germline CDR1 is KGHDR and CDR2 SFDVKD.

This clonotype was detected only a few times. The CDR3 DNA follows: TGTGCCAGCAGCTTAGGTGTCAGACAGGGTGACGGCTACACCTTC. Its translation: CASSLGVRQGDGYTF. The chain has TRBV7-9 and TRBJ1-2; 7 positions agree with TRBD1. In germline, CDR1 is SEHNR, CDR2 FQNEAQ (reference sequence). V trimming: 1 base; J trimming: 8 bases; junction bases outside the gene matches: 10. The CDR3 is 15 amino acids.

The chain couples TRBV20-1 to TRBJ1-5, with D perhaps TRBD1 (5 bases). The CDR3 runs to 14 residues. Trimming left V 1 base short and J 6 bases short, with 13 bases between. The germline V gene has CDR1 DFQATT and CDR2 SNEGSKA (reference sequence). The CDR3 sequence: CSARAGQGGQPQHF. CDR3 nucleotide sequence: TGCAGTGCTAGAGCCGGCCAGGGCGGTCAGCCCCAGCATTTT.

This chain joins TRBV12-5 and TRBJ1-4, with D perhaps matching TRBD1 (5 bases). Looked up from germline, CDR1 is LGHNT and CDR2 is FRNRAP. Between the trimmed V and J ends, which lost 4 bases and 0 bases, there was a span of 15 bases. This CDR3 has 17 amino acids. The CDR3 bases are TGTGCTAGTGGTTGGACCCGGGACTCCTCAACTAATGAAAAACTGTTTTTT. Amino acid sequence: CASGWTRDSSTNEKLFF.

The V call is TRBV19, the J call TRBJ1-6, with unresolved D. Trimming cost V 6 bases and J 9 bases, with 6 bases left between them. The length of the CDR3 is 11 residues. The germline V gene encodes CDR1 LNHDA and CDR2 SQIVND (reference sequence). The DNA for the CDR3 is TGTGCCAGTAGGGGTGGTTCACCCCTCCACTTT. Translating it yields CASRGGSPLHF.

This clonotype was detected only a few times. The gene calls are TRBV24-1 and TRBJ2-2; D not resolved. The germline gives CDR1 KGHDR, CDR2 SFDVKD. V was trimmed by 4 bases and J by 0 bases, leaving 5 bases between them. The CDR3 runs to 14 residues. Here the CDR3 reads CATSEDPNTGELFF. The CDR3 coding sequence is TGTGCCACCAGTGAAGACCCGAACACCGGGGAGCTGTTTTTT.

This clonotype was counted between two and nine times. The chain combines TRBV6-5 with TRBJ1-4; D is uncertain. The germline V gene encodes CDR1 MNHEY and CDR2 SVGAGI. The CDR3 is 13 residues long. V lost 5 bases and J 10 bases, leaving 14 bases between the germline ends. Here the CDR3 DNA reads TGTGCCAGCAGTGCCGAGGTCTGGGGAAAACTGTTTTTT. Amino acid sequence: CASSAEVWGKLFF.

This CDR3 is CASSPFRGYEQYV. The DNA for the CDR3 is TGTGCCAGCAGCCCTTTCCGAGGCTACGAGCAGTACGTC. The chain has TRBV9 and TRBJ2-7; D not resolved. The germline CDR1 and CDR2 sequences are SGDLS and YYNGEE. The germline V and J ends were trimmed by 4 bases and 3 bases, with 11 bases remaining between them. The CDR3 is 13 residues long.

On this clonotype itself: The junction does not match germline at one end; this may be a read error. J is TRBJ1-2 and V is TRBV20-1, with 7 bases identical to TRBD1. Germline lookup yields CDR1 DFQATT and CDR2 SNEGSKA (reference sequence). The CDR3 length is 14 residues. CDR3 region: CSALRTGSNYGYTF. For the CDR3, the DNA is TGCAGTGCTCTTCGGACAGGTTCTAACTATGGTTACACCTTC.

Comments on this clonotype: The CDR3 carries no conserved terminal phenylalanine or tryptophan, so it likely arises from a read error. This rearrangement joins TRBV6-6 to TRBJ1-2; D gene uncertain. The CDR3 contains 12 residues. Germline V gives CDR1 MNHNY, CDR2 SVGAGI (reference sequence). The V gene lost 6 bases and the J gene lost 4 bases, with 9 bases spanning the gap. In DNA, the CDR3 is TGTGCCAGCAGCGGCGGACCCTATGGCTACACCCTC. Amino acid sequence: CASSGGPYGYTL.

This clonotype was detected only a few times. This chain uses TRBV6-2 or TRBV6-3 with TRBJ2-1; a possible D gene is TRBD1 (6 bases). This CDR3 contains 16 residues. From germline, CDR1 is MNHEY and CDR2 SVGEGT. V lost 8 bases to trimming and J lost 4 bases, with 21 bases between them. The CDR3 sequence: CASGQTQQGVYNEQFF. The CDR3, as DNA: TGTGCCAGCGGCCAGACACAACAGGGCGTTTACAATGAGCAGTTCTTC.